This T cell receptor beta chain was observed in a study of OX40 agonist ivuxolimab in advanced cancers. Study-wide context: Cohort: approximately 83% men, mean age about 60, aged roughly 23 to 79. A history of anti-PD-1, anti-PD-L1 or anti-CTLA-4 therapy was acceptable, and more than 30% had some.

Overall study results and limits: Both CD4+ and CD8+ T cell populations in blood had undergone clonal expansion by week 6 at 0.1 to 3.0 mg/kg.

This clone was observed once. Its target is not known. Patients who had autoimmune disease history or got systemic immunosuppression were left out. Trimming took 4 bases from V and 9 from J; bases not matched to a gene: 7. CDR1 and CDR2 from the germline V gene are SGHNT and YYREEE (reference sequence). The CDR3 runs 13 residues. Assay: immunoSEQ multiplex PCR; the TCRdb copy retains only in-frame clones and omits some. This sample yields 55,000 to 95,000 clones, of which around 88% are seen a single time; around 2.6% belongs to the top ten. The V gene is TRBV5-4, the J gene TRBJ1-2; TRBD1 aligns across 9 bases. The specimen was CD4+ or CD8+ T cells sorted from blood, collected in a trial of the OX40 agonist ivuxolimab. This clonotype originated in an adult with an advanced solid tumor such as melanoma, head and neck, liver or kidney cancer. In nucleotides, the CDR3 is TGTGCCAGCAGCCCAACAGGGGGCGGGAGCTACACCTTC. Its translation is CASSPTGGGSYTF.